The 16 T cell receptor beta chains reported below all come from one sample, sequenced in a study of CD8+CD57+ T cells in acquired aplastic anemia. Researchers used genomic DNA as the template to profile TCR beta VDJ and CDR3. Using its own MiXCR run on the reads, TCRdb lists one record per CDR3 protein. This table has hundreds of thousands of distinct CDR3 sequences, about two thirds appearing once. The sequencing sample was made of sorted CD4+, CD8+, or CD8+CD57+ T cells (not recorded which) from PBMCs. These TCRs come from a human donor in good health, serving as a control.

This clonotype was recorded many times. The chain couples TRBV29-1 to TRBJ1-2; 7 nucleotides line up with TRBD1. With 1 base clipped from V and 8 bases from J, the junction kept 7 bases outside the gene matches. Germline lookup yields CDR1 SQVTM and CDR2 ANQGSEA. CDR3 length equals 13 residues. In nucleotides, the CDR3 is TGCAGCGTTGAAGGCAGGGACAGCCGCGGCTACACCTTC. Translated: CSVEGRDSRGYTF. Full variable domain (outside the CDR3, taken from reference TRBV29-1 and TRBJ1-2): SAVISQKPSRDICQRGTSLTIQCQVDSQVTMMFWYRQQPGQSLTLIATANQGSEATYESGFVIDKFPISRPNLTFSTLTVSNMSPEDSSIYLCSVEGRDSRGYTFGSGTRLTVV.

The chain uses TRBV11-2 and TRBJ1-5; D gene ambiguous. Germline V gene data show CDR1 as SGHAT and CDR2 as FQNNGV. The CDR3 extends over 18 amino acids. This chain's CDR3 is CASRLRELGFYSNQPQHF. The CDR3 DNA sequence: TGTGCAAGTCGCTTACGCGAATTGGGTTTCTATAGCAATCAGCCCCAGCATTTT.

The rearrangement joins TRBV5-4 to TRBJ2-1, with 7 bases lining up with TRBD1. Germline trimming cut 1 base from V and 4 bases from J; bases unmatched to any gene: 8. The CDR3 spans 16 residues. CDR1 and CDR2 (germline): SGHNT, YYREEE (reference sequence). CDR3 protein: CASSLRGYRGYNEQFF. The CDR3 region has the DNA TGTGCCAGCAGCTTGAGAGGGTACAGGGGTTACAATGAGCAGTTCTTC.

The chain carries TRBV5-4 and TRBJ2-3; D perhaps matches TRBD2 (6 bases). The germline V gene encodes CDR1 SGHNT and CDR2 YYREEE (reference sequence). The length of the CDR3 is 15 residues. V lost 4 bases to trimming and J lost 7 bases, with 19 bases between them. CDR3 DNA: TGTGCCAGCAGCCCTAAGAGGGCGGGGCGGAATACGCAGTATTTT. Translating gives CASSPKRAGRNTQYF.

The genes are TRBV12-3 or TRBV12-4 and TRBJ1-3; 8 nucleotides agree with TRBD1. CDR3 length equals 17 residues. V shed 7 bases, J shed 0 bases, and the junction held 11 bases outside the gene matches. The CDR3 DNA follows: TGTGCCAGCACCTACCGGACAGGGCAGAGCTCTGGAAACACCATATATTTT. This codes for CASTYRTGQSSGNTIYF.

This clonotype was counted at least ten times. The chain carries TRBV7-8 and TRBJ1-2; possibly TRBD1 for D (6 bases). The CDR3 covers 15 residues. V was trimmed by 5 bases and J by 6 bases, leaving 19 bases between them. CDR1 is SGHVS and CDR2 is FQNEAQ in the germline V gene. CDR3 in DNA: TGTGCCAGCAGCCTTCAAACAGGGAGGAAGGATGGCTACACCTTC. This translates into CASSLQTGRKDGYTF.

V is TRBV19 and J is TRBJ1-1; the D is unclear. V lost 9 bases and J lost 4, with 21 bases in between. This CDR3 comprises 15 residues. Germline assignment: CDR1 LNHDA and CDR2 SQIVND (reference sequence). The CDR3 loop reads CASSLTAAVSTEAFF. The CDR3 coding sequence is TGTGCCAGCAGTCTCACGGCGGCGGTGAGCACTGAAGCTTTCTTT.

Note on this clonotype: One junction end disagrees with the germline gene, perhaps due to a read error. The chain links TRBV5-1 to TRBJ1-3; D remains unclear. The CDR3 has 15 amino acids. The germline V gene has CDR1 SGHRS and CDR2 YFSETQ. CDR3 residues: CASSLGPSDGNTVYF. The CDR3 nucleotides read TGCGCCAGCAGCCTCGGACCCTCAGACGGAAACACCGTATATTTT.

V and J are TRBV9 and TRBJ1-5, with D hard to call. The CDR3 extends over 15 amino acids. The germline V and J ends were trimmed by 4 bases and 11 bases, with 22 bases remaining between them. Germline V CDR1 and CDR2: SGDLS, YYNGEE. The CDR3 region is CASSTDTHRNEAQHF. The CDR3 DNA is TGTGCCAGCAGCACCGACACCCATAGGAATGAGGCCCAGCATTTT.

The chain uses TRBV20-1 and TRBJ1-1; D unclear. The CDR3 has 13 residues. V was shortened by 2 bases and J by 4 bases, with 11 bases between the two germline ends. Germline CDR1 and CDR2: DFQATT and SNEGSKA (reference sequence). The CDR3, as DNA: TGCAGTGCTAGATCTGAGGGTCGCACTGAAGCTTTCTTT. Translated, it gives CSARSEGRTEAFF.

Many counts were recorded for this clonotype. The rearrangement links TRBV11-2 to TRBJ2-4; weak D call: TRBD2 (6 bases). The CDR3 contains 17 residues. The V end lost 5 bases, the J end lost 8 bases, and 25 bases lay between the germline ends. Germline V lookup: CDR1 SGHAT, CDR2 FQNNGV. CDR3 residues: CASSPSTGDIAGDIQYF. In DNA form, the CDR3 reads TGTGCCAGCAGCCCATCGACGGGGGATATCGCCGGGGACATTCAGTACTTC.

The chain couples TRBV19 to TRBJ2-5, with 8 nucleotides matching TRBD2. The germline V gene has CDR1 LNHDA and CDR2 SQIVND (reference sequence). V lost 9 bases to trimming and J lost 7 bases; unmatched junction nucleotides: 13. CDR3 length: 14 residues. CDR3 DNA: TGTGCCAGCTCCGGGACTAGGGGTATGGGGACCCAGTACTTC. This gives the protein CASSGTRGMGTQYF.

The V gene is TRBV2, the J gene TRBJ1-6; D is undetermined. Gene TRBJ1-4 matches the end of the DNA better, so the J call may be wrong. The CDR3 sequence is 14 residues long. Germline CDR1 is SNHLY and CDR2 is FYNNEI. CDR3 loop: CASSGSRRNEKLFF. DNA of the CDR3: TGTGCCAGCAGTGGGAGCCGGCGTAATGAAAAACTGTTTTTT.

V and J are TRBV9 and TRBJ2-7; D is unclear. The V end lost 3 bases, the J end lost 13 bases, and 17 bases lay between the germline ends. There are 12 residues in the CDR3. Germline loops: CDR1 SGDLS, CDR2 YYNGEE. Written as DNA, the CDR3 is TGTGCCAGCAGCGATCACTCCTACCTGAACTACGTC. It encodes CASSDHSYLNYV.

To note about this clonotype: Germline and junction disagree at one end, which may indicate a read error. This chain links TRBV7-6 with TRBJ1-1; D possibly corresponds to TRBD1 (5 bases). The CDR3 sequence is 14 residues long. Germline-derived CDR1 and CDR2 are SGHVS and FNYEAQ. The CDR3 DNA sequence: TGTGCCAGCAGCTTAGCGGGGGGACCCTACAATGATCAGTTT. Translated, it gives CASSLAGGPYNDQF.

Regarding this clonotype: The germline gene is not matched at one end of the junction; a read error may be the cause. This chain uses TRBV29-1 with TRBJ1-1; possibly TRBD1 for D (6 bases). The CDR3 runs to 12 residues. The germline CDR1 and CDR2 sequences are SQVTM and ANQGSEA. CDR3 protein: CSVGQGHGEAFF. CDR3 nucleotides: TGCAGCGTCGGGCAGGGGCACGGGGAAGCGTTCTTT.